Shown below are 14 T cell receptor beta chains from a single sample sequenced in a study of blood T cell repertoires in COVID-19 (dated by TCRdb to about 2020). The method behind the library was the immunoSEQ multiplex PCR assay. TCRdb limited this immuneACCESS table to in-frame rearrangements with V and J called. A share of clones is missing; checked studies link under half to unresolved V genes, and the rest is unexplained. The sample includes approximately 300,000 clones, with roughly 85% observed a single time. Approximately 5% of the sample is in the top ten clones. The sample taken for sequencing was PBMCs or T cells enriched from blood (not recorded which). The receptors were gathered from a woman aged 25 to 39 who had recovered from COVID-19.

The chain links TRBV7-6 to TRBJ2-2, with D unclear. The CDR3 covers 12 residues. The V gene lost 5 bases and the J gene lost 6 bases, with 7 bases spanning the gap. Germline assignment: CDR1 SGHVS and CDR2 FNYEAQ. In nucleotides, the CDR3 is TGTGCCAGCAGCCCGTTCCCCGGGGAGCTGTTTTTT. Translation: CASSPFPGELFF.

The chain carries TRBV6-5 and TRBJ1-1; D not resolved. CDR3 length: 13 amino acids. Germline V gene sequence: CDR1 MNHEY, CDR2 SVGAGI. The germline V and J ends were trimmed by 7 bases and 3 bases, with 12 bases remaining between them. The chain's CDR3 is CASIEREDTEAFF. CDR3 nucleotide sequence: TGTGCCAGCATCGAGAGGGAAGACACTGAAGCTTTCTTT.

The chain carries TRBV7-8 and TRBJ2-5; 7 bases line up with TRBD2. J lost 7 bases, V lost 3 bases, and 5 bases had no gene match. Germline lookup yields CDR1 SGHVS and CDR2 FQNEAQ. The CDR3 covers 13 residues. The CDR3 bases are TGTGCCAGCAGCTTGGGACTATCGAGGACCCAGTACTTC. Protein: CASSLGLSRTQYF.

The CDR3 DNA is TGTGCCAGCAGCCTACAACCGGGACAGGGTGAAGCTTTCTTT. Encoded protein: CASSLQPGQGEAFF. The chain combines TRBV11-1 with TRBJ1-1; 9 bases fit TRBD1. This CDR3 is 14 amino acids long. Germline CDR1 SGHAT, CDR2 FQDESV (reference sequence). With 5 bases clipped from V and 7 bases from J, the junction kept 8 bases outside the gene matches.

The chain is built from TRBV5-1 and TRBJ2-2, with TRBD2 as a possible D gene (5 bases). Germline CDR1 SGHRS, CDR2 YFSETQ. The germline V and J ends were trimmed by 7 bases and 4 bases, with 17 bases remaining between them. There are 15 residues in the CDR3. The CDR3 coding sequence is TGCGCCAGCGTCTCCTCCGGGAAGGGCACCGGGGAGCTGTTTTTT. This gives the protein CASVSSGKGTGELFF.

V and J are TRBV13 and TRBJ2-7, with 10 nucleotides matching TRBD1. Germline CDR1 PRHDT, CDR2 FYEKMQ (reference sequence). Trimming removed 5 bases from V and 7 bases from J; junction bases left unmatched: 11. This CDR3 contains 15 residues. The CDR3 sequence: CASSDPGTGVREQYF. The CDR3 bases are TGTGCCAGCAGCGACCCCGGGACAGGGGTGAGGGAGCAGTACTTC.

This chain uses TRBV6-1 with TRBJ1-1; D call uncertain. Trimming left V 1 base short and J 0 bases short, with 9 bases between. Germline V gene sequence: CDR1 MNHNS, CDR2 SASEGT. The CDR3 has 15 amino acids. CDR3 DNA sequence: TGTGCCAGCAGTGAAGACGGGCGGGTGAACACTGAAGCTTTCTTT. Its protein product is CASSEDGRVNTEAFF.

This rearrangement joins TRBV4-1 to TRBJ2-1; TRBD2 agrees at 10 bases. CDR3 size: 15 residues. Per the germline V gene, CDR1 is MGHRA and CDR2 is YSYEKL. Losses at the gene ends were 2 bases for V and 7 bases for J; bases not matched to a gene: 5. CDR3 in DNA: TGCGCCAGCAGCCAAATCAGCGGGGGGGCGAATGAGCAGTTCTTC. Residues: CASSQISGGANEQFF.

The chain recombines TRBV5-4 with TRBJ1-6; the match to TRBD1 covers 8 bases. Germline V gene data show CDR1 as SGHNT and CDR2 as YYREEE (reference sequence). J lost 4 bases, V lost 0 bases, and 3 bases had no gene match. The CDR3 has 16 amino acids. The CDR3 loop reads CASSLDRGLYNSPLHF. In nucleotides, the CDR3 is TGTGCCAGCAGCTTGGACAGGGGGTTGTATAATTCACCCCTCCACTTT.

V is TRBV2 and J is TRBJ2-3, with D possibly TRBD2 on 6 matching bases. The CDR3 loop spans 16 amino acids. In germline, CDR1 is SNHLY, CDR2 FYNNEI. Trimming removed 2 bases from V and 4 bases from J, with 16 bases in between. CDR3 bases: TGTGCCAGCAGTGAAAGAGCCCGGGGGAGCGCAGATACGCAGTATTTT. Translated: CASSERARGSADTQYF.

The rearrangement joins TRBV5-1 to TRBJ1-1; tentatively, D is TRBD1 (6 bases). The V gene's germline CDR1 is SGHRS and CDR2 YFSETQ. Trimming left V 0 bases short and J 1 base short, with 10 bases between. The CDR3 has 15 amino acids. The CDR3 reads CASSLVGTPNTEAFF. CDR3 in DNA: TGCGCCAGCAGCTTGGTAGGGACACCGAACACTGAAGCTTTCTTT. Filled out from reference TRBV5-1 and TRBJ1-1, the complete variable domain reads KAGVTQTPRYLIKTRGQQVTLSCSPISGHRSVSWYQQTPGQGLQFLFEYFSETQRNKGNFPGRFSGRQFSNSRSEMNVSTLELGDSALYLCASSLVGTPNTEAFFGQGTRLTVV.

J is TRBJ1-2 and V is TRBV4-1; TRBD1 matches 7 bases. Per the germline V gene, CDR1 is MGHRA and CDR2 is YSYEKL. This CDR3 is built from 15 residues. V lost 3 bases and J lost 0; bases outside the gene matches: 4. The chain's CDR3 is CASSHRGQSNYGYTF. As DNA, the CDR3 is TGCGCCAGCAGCCACAGGGGACAGTCTAACTATGGCTACACCTTC.

The chain carries TRBV5-4 and TRBJ1-6, with 7 bases that match TRBD1. The germline V gene has CDR1 SGHNT and CDR2 YYREEE (reference sequence). The J segment lost 10 bases and the V segment lost 0 bases, leaving 7 bases of the junction unmatched. CDR3 length: 15 amino acids. In DNA, the CDR3 is TGTGCCAGCAGCTTGGATTACAGGGGTGGCTCACCCCTCCACTTT. Residues: CASSLDYRGGSPLHF.

V is TRBV3-1 (or the pseudogene TRBV3-2) and J is TRBJ2-2; D may be TRBD1 (5 bases). The V and J ends lost 5 bases and 5 bases respectively, with 15 bases between them. CDR1 LGHDT and CDR2 YNNKEL come from the germline V gene (reference sequence). This CDR3 comprises 15 residues. The CDR3 reads CASSVLSQGTGELFF. For the CDR3, the DNA is TGTGCCAGCAGCGTTTTATCTCAGGGTACCGGGGAGCTGTTTTTT.